This T cell receptor (beta chain) came from a study of blood T cell repertoires in COVID-19. Background on the study: Samples came from the United States, Italy and Spain, spanning acute and convalescent COVID-19.

This CDR3 spans 15 amino acids. V was clipped by 0 bases and J by 0 bases, with 6 bases between them. CDR1 and CDR2 (germline): LGHNA, YSLEER. Authors' processing steps: Reference gene primer amplification in the assay estimated nucleated cell counts. This table comes from immunoSEQ multiplex PCR, and its TCRdb copy is limited to in-frame clones, with some not included. D and trimming were read from the DNA, whereas the V and J calls and clone size are those reported in that table. This table holds about 230,000 clones, around 90% found once. The sequenced material came from peripheral blood. This chain links TRBV4-3 with TRBJ1-3; the D is unclear. The receptor was isolated from a man aged 25-40 years with COVID-19, enrolled during active disease. The CDR3 reads CASSQDGSSGNTIYF. The CDR3 DNA reads as TGCGCCAGCAGCCAAGATGGCAGCTCTGGAAACACCATATATTTT.